The entry below describes one TCR beta chain. Its antigen is still unknown. This specimen comes from a study of T cells in localized non-small cell lung cancer. Study results and limitations: Adjacent lung tissue had a median roughly 55 of the top 100 clones found in the tumor. Among the tissues sampled, uninvolved adjacent lung had the highest T cell clonality, above tumor.

Clones were sequenced by immunoSEQ multiplex PCR, and TCRdb holds only the in-frame ones, with some missing. The sample lists about 39,000 clones; roughly 83% were seen once. Material: PBMCs, obtained before any cancer treatment. The origin of this receptor is a woman aged 35 to 69 with stage II squamous cell lung carcinoma.

The CDR3 protein is CASTPTGGETQYF. CDR3 bases: TGTGCCAGCACTCCTACGGGGGGTGAGACCCAGTACTTC. The chain is built from TRBV11-2 and TRBJ2-5; TRBD2 aligns across 7 bases. The CDR3 has 13 amino acids. The germline V gene encodes CDR1 SGHAT and CDR2 FQNNGV. V trimming: 7 bases; J trimming: 5 bases; junction bases outside the gene matches: 7. The full variable domain, its missing parts supplied by reference TRBV11-2 and TRBJ2-5, is EAGVAQSPRYKIIEKRQSVAFWCNPISGHATLYWYQQILGQGPKLLIQFQNNGVVDDSQLPKDRFSAERLKGVDSTLKIQPAKLEDSAVYLCASTPTGGETQYFGPGTRLLVL.